This is a list of T cell receptor beta chains from one sample in a study of shared clonotypes between healthy human individuals. The protocol was immunoSEQ multiplex PCR, while the TCRdb copy is restricted to in-frame clones and leaves out a portion. The data show more than 500,000 clones, approximately 96% seen once. Sample: naive CD8+ T cells sorted from blood. The receptors stem from a woman between 25 and 40 years old in good health. Both conserved end residues are part of each CDR3. The order of the fields is J gene, D gene, V gene, clone size, CDR3 DNA, CDR3 protein. The D gene is left open where the match is weak. Clone size appears in some rows only: once, few, many, or a class for an expanded clone.

>TRBJ2-7|NA|TRBV6-5|NA
TGTGCCAGCAGCCCGGCTTTGGGCGACTACGAGCAGTACTTC
CASSPALGDYEQYF
>TRBJ2-7|TRBD1|TRBV6-4|NA
TGTGCCAGCTCCTTCCCCCCGGACAGGGGGGAGTCCTACGAGCAGTACTTC
CASSFPPDRGESYEQYF
>TRBJ2-7|NA|TRBV9|NA
TGTGCCAGCAGCGTAGACACGGAAGAGCAGTACTTC
CASSVDTEEQYF
>TRBJ2-2|TRBD2|TRBV6-4|NA
TGTGCCAGCAGTGACTCTTTCGTCCTAGCGGAGAACACCGGGGAGCTGTTTTTT
CASSDSFVLAENTGELFF
>TRBJ2-7|NA|TRBV27|once
TGTGCCAGCAGGTTCGGGGTCGGGTCGGACGAGCAGTACTTC
CASRFGVGSDEQYF
>TRBJ2-1|NA|TRBV10-1|NA
TGCGCCAGCAGTGAGACTAGCCCACGCGGTGATGAGCAGTTCTTC
CASSETSPRGDEQFF
>TRBJ1-5|NA|TRBV2|NA
TGTGCCAGCAGACCCCCAGGGAGAAATCAGCCCCAGCATTTT
CASRPPGRNQPQHF
>TRBJ2-7|TRBD2|TRBV10-2|NA
TGCGCCAGCACCTCGACTAGCGGGACGTCTGGGGAGCAGTACTTC
CASTSTSGTSGEQYF
>TRBJ2-1|NA|TRBV28|NA
TGTGCCAGCAGTCGAACAGGGGAGGGGATAAACAATGAGCAGTTCTTC
CASSRTGEGINNEQFF
>TRBJ2-2|NA|TRBV2|few
TGTGCCAGCATGGGGGACTCGTACACCGGGGAGCTGTTTTTT
CASMGDSYTGELFF
>TRBJ2-7|NA|TRBV5-1|NA
TGCGCCAGCAGCGTCCGGGACGGAAGTTACGAGCAGTACTTC
CASSVRDGSYEQYF
>TRBJ2-1|NA|TRBV7-9|NA
TGTGCCAGCAGCTTAGGGACCCTCCTCAATGAGCAGTTCTTC
CASSLGTLLNEQFF
>TRBJ2-4|NA|TRBV5-6|NA
TGTGCCAGCAGCGTGACAGGATTTTTGGCCAAAAACATTCAGTACTTC
CASSVTGFLAKNIQYF
>TRBJ1-2|TRBD1|TRBV27|once
TGTGCCAGCAGCGGACAGGGCTACGGCTACACCTTC
CASSGQGYGYTF
>TRBJ1-5|NA|TRBV27|NA
TGTGCCAGCAGTTTAAGTTCTTCCTTTGGGCCCAATCAGCCCCAGCATTTT
CASSLSSSFGPNQPQHF
>TRBJ2-7|NA|TRBV10-2|NA
TGCGCCAGCAGTGATTTCGTGGCTAGCAGCTCGGTAGAGCAGTACTTC
CASSDFVASSSVEQYF
>TRBJ2-7|TRBD1|TRBV5-4|NA
TGTGCCAGCAGCTTGGGACAGGGGGGTTCTTACGAGCAGTACTTC
CASSLGQGGSYEQYF
>TRBJ2-7|TRBD1|TRBV19|NA
TGTGCCAGTACCCCCTCCGGGACAGACTACGAGCAGTACTTC
CASTPSGTDYEQYF
>TRBJ2-7|NA|TRBV21-1|NA
TGTGCCAGTACGGGACGTTATTCAGGGGCGCAATACGAGCAGTACTTC
CASTGRYSGAQYEQYF
>TRBJ1-4|NA|TRBV5-1|NA
TGCGCCAGCAGCTCAAGACAGCTAACTTCTAATGAAAAACTGTTTTTT
CASSSRQLTSNEKLFF
>TRBJ1-2|NA|TRBV5-4|NA
TGTGCCAGCAGCTTGGAAGGGGATGGCTATGGCTACACCTTC
CASSLEGDGYGYTF
>TRBJ2-6|NA|TRBV28|NA
TGTGCCAGCAGTCCACCACGACTTGTCTCTGGGGCCAACGTCCTGACTTTC
CASSPPRLVSGANVLTF
>TRBJ1-1|NA|TRBV28|NA
TGTGCCAGCAGTTTAGTAGGGGTAAACACTGAAGCTTTCTTT
CASSLVGVNTEAFF
>TRBJ2-7|NA|TRBV5-1|NA
TGCGCCAGCAGCTCCCGGGACACTCCCTACGAGCAGTACTTC
CASSSRDTPYEQYF
>TRBJ1-2|TRBD1|TRBV28|NA
TGTGCCAGCAGACTGTGGCCCCAACGGGACAGGGACGACTATGGCTACACCTTC
CASRLWPQRDRDDYGYTF
>TRBJ2-7|NA|TRBV7-2|NA
TGTGCCAGCAGCTTAGGGATGGAGGGTTACGAGCAGTACTTC
CASSLGMEGYEQYF
>TRBJ2-7|NA|TRBV28|NA
TGTGCCAGCAGTTTAAGTTTGAGTCCCACCTACGAGCAGTACTTC
CASSLSLSPTYEQYF
>TRBJ2-7|NA|TRBV11-2|NA
TGTGCCAGCAGCGTTACCGGGACAATTAACGAGCAGTACTTC
CASSVTGTINEQYF
>TRBJ2-1|NA|TRBV11-2|NA
TGTGCCAGCACCGACGGCTCCTACAATGAGCAGTTCTTC
CASTDGSYNEQFF
>TRBJ2-1|TRBD2|TRBV13|once
TGTGCCAGCAGCCCCTGGACTAGCGGCCATGAGCAGTTCTTC
CASSPWTSGHEQFF
>TRBJ2-1|TRBD1|TRBV7-9|NA
TGTGCCAGCAGCGAAAGGGGGCGCAGCAATGAGCAGTTCTTC
CASSERGRSNEQFF
>TRBJ1-1|NA|TRBV6-5|NA
TGTGCCAGCAGTTACGGCGAAGGGGGGCAGACTGAAGCTTTCTTT
CASSYGEGGQTEAFF
>TRBJ2-7|NA|TRBV5-6|NA
TGTGCCAGCAGCGTGCAGGGCGAGCAGTACTTC
CASSVQGEQYF
>TRBJ2-1|NA|TRBV29-1|NA
TGCAGCGTTTGGAGATTTGGTTCCAATGAGCAGTTCTTC
CSVWRFGSNEQFF
>TRBJ1-1|NA|TRBV6-4|NA
TGTGCCAGCAGTGACCCCTCGAGGGGCACTGAAGCTTTCTTT
CASSDPSRGTEAFF
>TRBJ1-6|NA|TRBV10-3|NA
TGTGCCATCCCGAATGAGTTTAAGAATTCACCCCTCCACTTT
CAIPNEFKNSPLHF
>TRBJ2-2|NA|TRBV28|NA
TGTGCCAGCAATGACTTCACCGGGGAGCTGTTTTTT
CASNDFTGELFF
>TRBJ2-7|TRBD2|TRBV10-2|NA
TGCGCCAGCAGTGACCAACTAGCGGGAGGCGCCGAGCAGTACTTC
CASSDQLAGGAEQYF
>TRBJ1-2|NA|TRBV9|NA
TGTGCCAGCAGCGTAGAGGCCCAGGACGCGAACTATGGCTACACCTTC
CASSVEAQDANYGYTF
>TRBJ2-7|TRBD2|TRBV5-6|NA
TGTGCCAGCAGCGTTAGCGGGAGTAGGGAGCAGTACTTC
CASSVSGSREQYF
>TRBJ2-1|NA|TRBV27|NA
TGTGCCAGCAGTTTCTCGGCCGGGACGATGCGGATTGAGCAGTTCTTC
CASSFSAGTMRIEQFF
>TRBJ2-5|NA|TRBV25-1|NA
TGTGCCAGCAGTGAGCGGGCCTTCCAAGAGACCCAGTACTTC
CASSERAFQETQYF
>TRBJ2-7|NA|TRBV10-3|NA
TGTGCCATCAGTGACCCTGGGCAGGGTGCCTCCTACGAGCAGTACTTC
CAISDPGQGASYEQYF
>TRBJ1-2|NA|TRBV7-9|NA
TGTGCCAGCAGCTTAGAACAGGGTTGGGAAAATGGCTACACCTTC
CASSLEQGWENGYTF
>TRBJ2-1|NA|TRBV5-8|once
TGTGCCAGCAGCTTGGCTTTGGTTGAGCAGTTCTTC
CASSLALVEQFF
>TRBJ2-4|NA|TRBV11-2|NA
TGTGCCAGCAGCTTAGACCCCGCGATGGGGCTTCAGTACTTC
CASSLDPAMGLQYF
>TRBJ2-5|NA|TRBV7-6|NA
TGTGCCAGCAGCTTAGGATTGGGTTATCAAGAGACCCAGTACTTC
CASSLGLGYQETQYF
>TRBJ2-2|TRBD1|TRBV7-7|NA
TGTGCCAGCAGCTTGGAACAGGGGCTTTTCGGCGGGGAGCTGTTTTTT
CASSLEQGLFGGELFF
>TRBJ2-5|NA|TRBV27|NA
TGTGCCAGCAGAAGCGGGTTCCAAGAGACCCAGTACTTC
CASRSGFQETQYF